These T cell receptor beta chains were read from a single sample in a study of blood T cell repertoires in COVID-19. The protocol was immunoSEQ multiplex PCR, while the TCRdb copy is restricted to in-frame clones and leaves out a portion. The sample records 240,000 or so clones, around 83% being singletons. The source material was peripheral blood. Receptor source: a woman aged 18-30 years with acute or convalescent COVID-19. CDR3s include the opening cysteine and the closing phenylalanine or tryptophan. A D gene is named only where the DNA matches it firmly.

d_call v_call cdr3_aa
TRBD2 TRBV6-2/TRBV6-3 CASSDPGLAETQYF
. TRBV19 CASSRARTDTQYF
. TRBV6-2/TRBV6-3 CASSYGQMNSPLHF
. TRBV28 CASSFPGVNTEAFF
TRBD2 TRBV5-1 CASSLATSGSDTQYF
. TRBV19 CASSTDSSAYNEQFF
TRBD2 TRBV14 CASSQDLVAGALGEQYF
. TRBV28 CASSLTRNGETQYF
TRBD2 TRBV7-2 CASSLLGGSPYEQYF
. TRBV24-1 CATSESGYVGELFF
TRBD1 TRBV3-1/TRBV3-2 CASSAREGAGRNF
TRBD2 TRBV19 CASSASSGVLTDTQYF
TRBD1 TRBV7-8 CASSLGTGADTQYF